The 6 T cell receptor beta chains listed next were all sequenced from one sample in a study of T-cell reconstitution after alpha-beta-depleted transplantation in children. For TCRbeta, the library was prepared with unique molecular identifiers. TCRdb analysed the PCR reads with MiXCR anew, one entry per CDR3 protein. The table shows some 500,000 distinct CDR3 sequences, with roughly 18% occurring only once. The sequencing here drew on PBMCs from the stem cell graft donor, taken from the stem cell graft. Source of these receptors: a human donor who donated a stem cell graft to a child with acute lymphoblastic leukemia.

This clonotype was counted only a few times. The chain links TRBV9 to TRBJ1-1; D is perhaps TRBD1 (6 bases). The V end was cut by 2 bases, the J end by 8 bases, with 22 bases between. Germline CDR1 SGDLS, CDR2 YYNGEE. The CDR3 consists of 16 residues. The chain's CDR3 is CASSVATGPPGQEAFF. DNA for the CDR3: TGTGCCAGCAGCGTCGCCACAGGGCCTCCGGGACAAGAAGCTTTCTTT.

This chain joins TRBV29-1 and TRBJ2-1; tentative D call: TRBD2 (5 bases). This CDR3 region has 13 residues. Germline V gene lookup returns CDR1 SQVTM and CDR2 ANQGSEA. Trimming left V 7 bases short and J 8 bases short, with 18 bases between. Here the CDR3 reads CSAESGNGDEQFF. CDR3 DNA sequence: TGCAGCGCCGAATCCGGGAACGGCGATGAGCAGTTCTTC.

This chain joins TRBV11-2 and TRBJ1-2; weak D call: TRBD1 (5 bases). The germline V gene encodes CDR1 SGHAT and CDR2 FQNNGV. Trimming shortened V by 4 bases and J by 2 bases, and 14 bases separated the two germline ends. This CDR3 is 15 amino acids long. The CDR3 coding sequence is TGTGCCAGCAGCTCTATATCGACAGACAACTATGGCTACACCTTC. It specifies CASSSISTDNYGYTF.

This clonotype has only a few counts. Written as DNA, the CDR3 is TGTGCCAGCAGTGAAAAGGGGTCGGAGACCCAGTACTTC. This encodes CASSEKGSETQYF. The chain has TRBV25-1 and TRBJ2-5; TRBD1 is a possible D gene (5 bases). V was trimmed by 2 bases and J by 5 bases, leaving 9 bases between them. The CDR3 totals 13 residues. The germline V gene has CDR1 MGHDK and CDR2 SYGVNS.

Only a few counts were recorded for this clonotype. The V call is TRBV11-2, the J call TRBJ1-4, with no clear D. The germline V gene encodes CDR1 SGHAT and CDR2 FQNNGV. Trimming left V 0 bases short and J 0 bases short, with 11 bases between. The CDR3 consists of 17 residues. The CDR3 bases are TGTGCCAGCAGCTTAGAGGCCCAATCTGCAACTAATGAAAAACTGTTTTTT. This translates into CASSLEAQSATNEKLFF.

The chain couples TRBV9 to TRBJ2-3; 11 bases are a match to TRBD2. This CDR3 comprises 16 residues. The junction had 2 bases not matched to a gene; V was cut back by 1 base and J by 1 base. Germline values: CDR1 SGDLS, CDR2 YYNGEE. This CDR3 is CASSVTSGSGTDTQYF. The CDR3 DNA reads as TGTGCCAGCAGCGTAACTAGCGGGAGTGGCACAGATACGCAGTATTTT. Full variable domain (rest looked up from reference TRBV9 and TRBJ2-3): DSGVTQTPKHLITATGQRVTLRCSPRSGDLSVYWYQQSLDQGLQFLIQYYNGEERAKGNILERFSAQQFPDLHSELNLSSLELGDSALYFCASSVTSGSGTDTQYFGPGTRLTVL.